Each of the 28 T cell receptor beta chains below was sequenced from the same sample in a study of blood T cell repertoires in COVID-19. Some clones are missing from TCRdb's copy, which holds only in-frame ones; the method was immunoSEQ multiplex PCR. The sample lists some 230,000 clones, around 83% occurring once. The sample was PBMCs or T cells enriched from blood (not recorded which). The receptor set was obtained from a woman aged 40 to 50 with acute COVID-19.

About this clone: A much bigger clone sits one base away, suggesting this may be a read error. The V and J genes are TRBV2 and TRBJ2-7, with TRBD2 identical over 11 bases. V dropped 5 bases and J dropped 2; count of bases not matched to a gene: 2. Per the germline V gene, CDR1 is SNHLY and CDR2 is FYNNEI. The CDR3 covers 14 residues. The DNA of the CDR3 is TGTGCCAGCAGTTTAGCGGGGGGGCCCTACGAGCAGTACTTC. Translation gives CASSLAGGPYEQYF.

The rearrangement uses TRBV28 and TRBJ2-5; no reliable D call. The CDR3 spans 12 residues. The ends were cut back, 5 bases at V and 5 bases at J, with 9 bases in the middle. In germline, CDR1 is MDHEN, CDR2 SYDVKM. CDR3 nucleotides: TGTGCCAGCAGTAACTATGGGGAGACCCAGTACTTC. This gives the protein CASSNYGETQYF.

This clone was counted a few times. CDR3 sequence reads: CSASQGGRPQHF. The CDR3 DNA is TGCAGTGCTAGTCAGGGAGGAAGGCCCCAGCATTTT. The rearrangement links TRBV20-1 to TRBJ1-5; tentatively, D is TRBD1 (5 bases). Germline CDR1 and CDR2: DFQATT and SNEGSKA (reference sequence). The CDR3 runs to 12 residues. V was cut by 3 bases and J by 9 bases, with 12 bases left in between.

The chain uses TRBV7-9 and TRBJ1-3; TRBD1 is a possible D gene (6 bases). This CDR3 contains 16 residues. CDR1 is SEHNR and CDR2 is FQNEAQ in the germline V gene (reference sequence). V was cut by 1 base and J by 4 bases, with 14 bases left in between. The CDR3 region is CASSLGIGGQGNTIYF. CDR3 in DNA: TGTGCCAGCAGCTTAGGAATTGGGGGACAAGGAAACACCATATATTTT.

This chain connects TRBV5-1 to TRBJ2-7; D ambiguous. The CDR3 has 14 amino acids. CDR1 is SGHRS, CDR2 YFSETQ, per germline. Trimming removed 3 bases at V and 3 bases at J, with 13 bases between. CDR3 protein: CASSYTPSGYEQYF. For the CDR3, the DNA is TGCGCCAGCAGCTACACCCCTTCAGGCTACGAGCAGTACTTC. Full variable domain (missing parts from reference TRBV5-1 and TRBJ2-7): KAGVTQTPRYLIKTRGQQVTLSCSPISGHRSVSWYQQTPGQGLQFLFEYFSETQRNKGNFPGRFSGRQFSNSRSEMNVSTLELGDSALYLCASSYTPSGYEQYFGPGTRLTVT.

This chain links TRBV7-9 with TRBJ1-1; no definite D call. Trimming cost V 5 bases and J 1 base, with 14 bases left between them. In germline, CDR1 is SEHNR, CDR2 FQNEAQ (reference sequence). This CDR3 has 15 residues. CDR3 in DNA: TGTGCCAGCAGCCCGGGGAGAGTAAAGAACACTGAAGCTTTCTTT. Translated: CASSPGRVKNTEAFF.

This clone came up once. This chain connects TRBV5-3 to TRBJ2-5, with D maybe TRBD2 (5 bases). TRBV5-3 carries the ORF label, with uncertain function. This CDR3 comprises 17 residues. V was pared by 1 base and J by 6 bases, with 22 bases between. DNA of the CDR3: TGTGCCAGAAGCTTGAGTTCGGGGATAACAAGGGCAAAGACCCAGTACTTC. This codes for CARSLSSGITRAKTQYF.

This chain uses TRBV12-3 or TRBV12-4 with TRBJ1-5; D perhaps matches TRBD1 (6 bases). V was trimmed by 2 bases and J by 7 bases, leaving 9 bases between them. CDR3 size: 13 residues. The chain's CDR3 is CASSLTGNQPQHF. CDR3 nucleotides: TGTGCCAGCAGTTTAACAGGGAACCAGCCCCAGCATTTT.

This chain connects TRBV4-2 to TRBJ1-3; D gene unclear. CDR3 length: 15 amino acids. Trimming stripped 0 bases from V and 8 bases from J, with 14 bases between. CDR1 is LGHNA, CDR2 YNFKEQ, per germline. CDR3 in DNA: TGTGCCAGCAGCCAAGAAACCGCACCGGCGGACACCATATATTTT. This gives the protein CASSQETAPADTIYF.

The J gene is TRBJ2-2, the V gene TRBV10-3; 7 bases agree with TRBD1. Germline V gene lookup returns CDR1 ENHRY and CDR2 SYGVKD. The trim removed 7 bases at V and 2 bases at J, leaving 4 bases unmatched. This CDR3 spans 14 amino acids. The CDR3 DNA reads as TGTGCCATCAAGGGGGCGACTAACACCGGGGAGCTGTTTTTT. Its translation: CAIKGATNTGELFF.

The V and J genes are TRBV7-9 and TRBJ1-2; TRBD1 aligns across 8 bases. The V segment lost 1 base and the J segment 2 bases; nucleotides outside the gene matches: 0. The CDR3 is made up of 14 amino acids. Germline CDR1 reads SEHNR; CDR2 reads FQNEAQ (reference sequence). For the CDR3, the DNA is TGTGCCAGCAGCTTAGGGGACAGGAACTATGGCTACACCTTC. Translation: CASSLGDRNYGYTF.

This clone was seen once. The chain links TRBV28 to TRBJ1-5; unclear D gene. The length of the CDR3 is 12 residues. CDR1 and CDR2 from the germline V gene are MDHEN and SYDVKM. The germline V and J ends were trimmed by 3 bases and 7 bases, with 7 bases remaining between them. The CDR3 coding sequence is TGTGCCAGCAGTTTTTCGGGACAGCCCCAGCATTTT. This sequence encodes CASSFSGQPQHF.

The chain employs TRBV23-1 and TRBJ1-1; D is possibly TRBD1 (5 bases). Being an ORF, TRBV23-1 has a function that is uncertain. Deletions cut 4 bases from V and 13 bases from J, with 31 bases between. The CDR3 has 17 residues. The chain's CDR3 is CASSPTLRGGEPLGDFF. CDR3 nucleotides: TGCGCCAGCAGTCCAACCTTGAGGGGAGGAGAGCCACTAGGGGATTTCTTT.

The rearrangement joins TRBV4-3 to TRBJ1-1; the D gene is possibly TRBD1 (5 bases). V shed 4 bases and J shed 7 bases, with 16 bases lying between them. Germline V gene data show CDR1 as LGHNA and CDR2 as YSLEER. The length of the CDR3 is 14 residues. CDR3 loop: CASSRGGDGGEAFF. The CDR3, as DNA: TGCGCCAGCAGCCGCGGGGGGGACGGGGGTGAAGCTTTCTTT.

The chain joins TRBV28 to TRBJ2-7; unclear D gene. CDR3 length: 14 amino acids. The germline CDR1 and CDR2 sequences are MDHEN and SYDVKM. Trimming took off 8 bases at V and 0 bases at J, with 14 bases between the two ends. The CDR3 protein is CASVSGLASYEQYF. The CDR3 coding sequence is TGTGCCAGCGTTTCCGGGTTGGCCTCCTACGAGCAGTACTTC.

The V and J genes are TRBV19 and TRBJ1-6; D unresolved. V shed 5 bases and J shed 6 bases, with 14 bases lying between them. The germline CDR1 and CDR2 sequences are LNHDA and SQIVND (reference sequence). CDR3 length: 15 amino acids. The CDR3 sequence is CASSASNPINSPLHF. For the CDR3, the DNA is TGTGCCAGTAGTGCGAGTAATCCAATTAATTCACCCCTCCACTTT. Looking up the rest from reference TRBV19 and TRBJ1-6 gives the full variable domain: DGGITQSPKYLFRKEGQNVTLSCEQNLNHDAMYWYRQDPGQGLRLIYYSQIVNDFQKGDIAEGYSVSREKKESFPLTVTSAQKNPTAFYLCASSASNPINSPLHFGNGTRLTVT.

V gene TRBV12-5 combines with J gene TRBJ2-3, with 8 bases aligning to TRBD2. In germline, CDR1 is LGHNT, CDR2 FRNRAP. Trimming cost V 1 base and J 0 bases; bases outside gene matches: 6. The CDR3 totals 17 residues. CDR3 protein: CASGLGISGVSTDTQYF. The CDR3 DNA is TGTGCTAGTGGTTTGGGGATTAGCGGGGTCAGCACAGATACGCAGTATTTT.

The chain couples TRBV7-9 to TRBJ1-1; D uncertain. CDR1 and CDR2 (germline): SEHNR, FQNEAQ (reference sequence). V gave up 7 bases and J gave up 3 bases, with 12 bases separating them. The CDR3 runs 13 residues. CDR3 sequence reads: CASTEIADTEAFF. CDR3 DNA: TGTGCCAGCACTGAAATAGCAGACACTGAAGCTTTCTTT.

V usage is TRBV3-1 (or the pseudogene TRBV3-2) and J usage is TRBJ2-5; 8 positions match TRBD2. Germline CDR1 is LGHDT and CDR2 is YNNKEL (reference sequence). The trim removed 0 bases at V and 5 bases at J, leaving 11 bases unmatched. This CDR3 spans 17 amino acids. The CDR3 DNA reads as TGTGCCAGCAGCCAAGATCTGAGCGGGAGTGGACTGGAGACCCAGTACTTC. It yields the protein CASSQDLSGSGLETQYF.

The DNA for the CDR3 is TGTGCCAGCAGCCCCCAAAGCCGGGGAGCCGATGGCTACACCTTC. Protein: CASSPQSRGADGYTF. The chain combines TRBV7-2 with TRBJ1-2, with D uncertain. The CDR3 runs 15 residues. CDR1 is SGHTA, CDR2 FQGNSA, per germline. The V end was cut by 5 bases, the J end by 6 bases, with 19 bases between.

This sequence joins TRBV11-2 and TRBJ1-1; D unclear. Germline lookup yields CDR1 SGHAT and CDR2 FQNNGV. The CDR3 totals 14 residues. V was cut by 5 bases and J by 0 bases, with 10 bases left in between. CDR3 protein: CASSPPGVNTEAFF. The DNA for the CDR3 is TGTGCCAGCAGCCCGCCAGGCGTGAACACTGAAGCTTTCTTT.

The chain uses TRBV30 and TRBJ2-1; 11 positions agree with TRBD2. Germline V gene data show CDR1 as GTSNPN and CDR2 as SVGIG (reference sequence). The CDR3 runs 15 residues. V was clipped by 0 bases and J by 6 bases; unmatched bases: 4. In nucleotides, the CDR3 is TGTGCCTGGAGTGTATCCGGGACTAGCGGCAATGAGCAGTTCTTC. It encodes CAWSVSGTSGNEQFF.

This sequence joins TRBV9 and TRBJ1-1, with TRBD1 matching 7 bases. Germline CDR1 is SGDLS and CDR2 is YYNGEE. This CDR3 is 15 amino acids long. Trimming cost V 3 bases and J 0 bases; bases outside gene matches: 5. For the CDR3, the DNA is TGTGCCAGCAGCGCACCGGGACAGATGAACACTGAAGCTTTCTTT. Translation gives CASSAPGQMNTEAFF.

V is TRBV7-8 and J is TRBJ2-2; weak D call: TRBD2 (5 bases). Between the trimmed V and J ends, which lost 1 base and 2 bases, there was a span of 11 bases. This CDR3 spans 16 amino acids. CDR1 and CDR2 (germline): SGHVS, FQNEAQ. The chain's CDR3 is CASSLGARTNTGELFF. The CDR3 nucleotides are TGTGCCAGCAGCTTAGGGGCCAGGACTAACACCGGGGAGCTGTTTTTT.

The J gene is TRBJ1-1, the V gene TRBV15, with a weak D call TRBD1 (5 bases). Germline lookup yields CDR1 LNHNV and CDR2 YYDKDF (reference sequence). CDR3 length equals 16 residues. V was pared by 0 bases and J by 4 bases, with 15 bases between. The CDR3 DNA follows: TGTGCCACCAGCAGAGATCTCCTGGGGGGGGGCACTGAAGCTTTCTTT. Translated: CATSRDLLGGGTEAFF.

The chain carries TRBV29-1 and TRBJ2-1; TRBD1 matches 10 bases. Trimming took 3 bases from V and 7 from J; bases not matched to a gene: 6. The CDR3 is 14 residues long. Per the germline V gene, CDR1 is SQVTM and CDR2 is ANQGSEA. The CDR3 here is CSVEEGQGWNEQFF. The CDR3, as DNA: TGCAGCGTTGAGGAGGGACAGGGGTGGAATGAGCAGTTCTTC.

This chain links TRBV28 with TRBJ1-3; D is unclear. Trimming removed 6 bases at V and 1 base at J, with 7 bases between. Germline CDR1 reads MDHEN; CDR2 reads SYDVKM. The length of the CDR3 is 13 residues. This chain's CDR3 is CASRGTSGNTIYF. DNA of the CDR3: TGTGCCAGCAGGGGCACTTCTGGAAACACCATATATTTT.

This rearrangement joins TRBV3-1 (or the pseudogene TRBV3-2) to TRBJ1-2, with 9 bases fitting TRBD1. Germline V gives CDR1 LGHDT, CDR2 YNNKEL (reference sequence). V lost 2 bases, J lost 4 bases, and 8 bases stayed unmatched. The CDR3 covers 16 residues. The CDR3 spells CASSQSTGGGGYGYTF. The CDR3 nucleotides are TGTGCCAGCAGCCAAAGTACAGGGGGCGGGGGCTATGGCTACACCTTC.